What follows is one TCR beta chain and its context. Its antigen is currently unknown. Assay: immunoSEQ multiplex PCR; the TCRdb copy retains only in-frame clones and omits some. The data show 2 million to 2.5 million clones, more than 85% seen once. Healthy and HIV-negative, the adult donors had no recent acute infections or vaccinations. With 2 bases removed from V and 2 bases from J, the gap between germline ends came to 16 bases. The CDR3 loop spans 16 amino acids. The germline V gene has CDR1 MDHEN and CDR2 SYDVKM. The data are from a study of shared clonotypes between healthy human individuals. About the research overall: Three CD4 naive, three CD4 memory, two CD8 naive and one CD8 memory plate were used per donor.

Study-wide results and limits: With few donors, the genetic and exposure-history diversity represented was limited. The study found lower generation probabilities in non-shared clonotypes than in those shared by all four donors.

V usage is TRBV28 and J usage is TRBJ2-7; D not certain. The source is a man aged 18 to 35 in good health. Some clones in this sample may be carry-over from other donors' samples. What was sequenced was naive CD4+ T cells from PBMCs. The sample's subset: CD45RA+ positively selected. The CDR3 DNA reads as TGTGCCAGCAGTTTACCCGCTGTCGGCAGAACCTACGAGCAGTACTTC. Its translation: CASSLPAVGRTYEQYF.